This TCR beta chain was recovered during a study of resident and recirculating memory T cells in vitiligo. Study at large: Epidermis came from shave biopsies of lesional and nonlesional sites, plus PBMCs.

The CDR3 sequence is 14 residues long. The germline V gene has CDR1 LNHDA and CDR2 SQIVND (reference sequence). J gave up 1 base and V 10 bases, and 8 bases lay outside the gene matches. Sequenced by immunoSEQ multiplex PCR; TCRdb stores in-frame clones only, minus some. The table records 40,000 to 50,000 clones, around 90% of them present only once. The study, taken as a whole, reports: No single dominant TCR clone appeared; lesion clonality varied. TCR sequences were not conserved across biopsy sites or patients.

Remarks on this clone: Its cognate antigen is unknown.

Patients had received no treatment within the previous three months. The genes are TRBV19 and TRBJ2-5, with TRBD1 identical over 8 bases. The clonotype was recovered from a male donor with vitiligo. Sample: blood. The CDR3 DNA sequence: TGTGCCACCAGGACAGGGTCGTCCCAAGAGACCCAGTACTTC. This sequence encodes CATRTGSSQETQYF.